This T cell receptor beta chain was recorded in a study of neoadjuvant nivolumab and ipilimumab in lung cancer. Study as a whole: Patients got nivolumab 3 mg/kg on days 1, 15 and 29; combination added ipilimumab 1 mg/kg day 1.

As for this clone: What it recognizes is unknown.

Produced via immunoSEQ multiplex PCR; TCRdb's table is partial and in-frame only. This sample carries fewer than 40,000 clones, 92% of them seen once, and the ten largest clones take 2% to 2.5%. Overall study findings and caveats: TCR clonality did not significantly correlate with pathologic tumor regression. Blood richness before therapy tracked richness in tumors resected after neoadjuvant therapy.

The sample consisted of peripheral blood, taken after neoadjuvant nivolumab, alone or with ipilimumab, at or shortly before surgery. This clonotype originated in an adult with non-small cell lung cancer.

The CDR3 DNA is TGTGCCAGCAGCTTAGTTTCTGGAGGGGCTCGAACTACCTACGAGCAGTACTTC. It encodes CASSLVSGGARTTYEQYF. The rearrangement links TRBV11-2 to TRBJ2-7; weak D call: TRBD2 (6 bases). Germline V gives CDR1 SGHAT, CDR2 FQNNGV. CDR3 size: 18 residues. V shed 1 base and J shed 2 bases, with 21 bases lying between them.